The present T cell receptor (beta chain) was sequenced within a study of blood T cell repertoires in COVID-19. As for the study in general: Each recovered donor of Cohort 3 presented with two negative PCRs, clearance, or symptom resolution. T cells, B-cell-depleted T cells, or PBMCs supplied cDNA or gDNA.

This CDR3 has 11 residues. Trimming took 6 bases from V and 4 from J, leaving 7 bases between them. Original methodology: The authors estimated nucleated cell counts from reference gene primer amplification. Sequenced by immunoSEQ multiplex PCR; TCRdb stores in-frame clones only, minus some. From that table come the V and J calls and clone size; the DNA was used to work out D and trimming. The sample contains 150,000 to 200,000 clones, around three quarters of which appear only once. The chain recombines TRBV23-1 with TRBJ2-7; the D gene is possibly TRBD1 (6 bases). Being an ORF, TRBV23-1 has a function that is uncertain. The TCR sequence derives from a woman in her seventies in a cohort exposed to, infected with or recovered from COVID-19 (not recorded which). The sample comprised PBMCs or T cells enriched from blood (not recorded which). Written as DNA, the CDR3 is TGCGCCAGCAGAACAGGGTACGAGCAGTACTTC. This translates into CASRTGYEQYF.